This T cell receptor (beta chain) was identified during a study of a mutant IDH1 vaccine in newly diagnosed glioma. Documented time point: baseline, week 1 (first vaccination visit). As to treatment: pre-vaccination baseline after standard-of-care therapy. This CDR3 is built from 15 residues. Germline assignment: CDR1 SGHDN and CDR2 FVKESK. V lost 0 bases, J lost 0 bases, and 8 bases lay in between. Produced via immunoSEQ multiplex PCR; TCRdb's table is partial and in-frame only. The data contain roughly 35,000 clones, less than 90% of them singletons. This sequence was found in a woman aged 40 to 50 with glioma. The chain carries TRBV14 and TRBJ1-1; D gene unclear. This specimen consisted of PBMCs, obtained from a glioma patient treated with radiotherapy, temozolomide or both. The CDR3 coding sequence is TGTGCCAGCAGCCAAGAAGTTGTGGTGAACACTGAAGCTTTCTTT. Amino acids: CASSQEVVVNTEAFF.